A single sample is the source of the 29 T cell receptor beta chains below, sequenced in a study of CD8+ T cells in alopecia areata. Extracted from the samples, RNA was reverse transcribed into cDNA to serve as the sequencing template. TCRdb's copy holds only in-frame clones and misses some; the assay was immunoSEQ multiplex PCR. The sample lists roughly 120,000 clones, roughly two thirds occurring once. Sequencing input: CD4+ T cells sorted from blood. The receptors derive from a human donor in good health.

The rearrangement links TRBV2 to TRBJ2-2, with 7 nucleotides matching TRBD2. The germline CDR1 and CDR2 sequences are SNHLY and FYNNEI. This CDR3 region has 15 residues. Unmatched junction bases numbered 4, after V lost 3 bases and J lost 3 bases. As DNA, the CDR3 is TGTGCCAGCAGTGAGCGGGGGACGGACACCGGGGAGCTGTTTTTT. Translated, it gives CASSERGTDTGELFF.

This clone was counted once. The genes are TRBV30 and TRBJ1-4, with D possibly matching TRBD1 (5 bases). This CDR3 comprises 14 residues. Germline CDR1 and CDR2: GTSNPN and SVGIG (reference sequence). V was trimmed by 4 bases and J by 1 base, leaving 10 bases between them. CDR3 in amino acids: CAWNPGLTNEKLFF. The CDR3 DNA follows: TGTGCCTGGAACCCAGGGTTAACTAATGAAAAACTGTTTTTT.

V gene TRBV27 combines with J gene TRBJ1-6; D gene uncertain. This CDR3 is 13 amino acids long. Germline CDR1 is MNHEY and CDR2 is SMNVEV (reference sequence). V dropped 6 bases and J dropped 4 bases, with 7 bases sitting between them. The CDR3 coding sequence is TGTGCCAGCAGCGCGGAGTATAATTCACCCCTCCACTTT. Protein: CASSAEYNSPLHF.

This chain uses TRBV5-4 with TRBJ1-1; 10 bases fit TRBD1. The CDR3 runs to 15 residues. Germline V gene data show CDR1 as SGHNT and CDR2 as YYREEE (reference sequence). V was pared by 4 bases and J by 6 bases, with 9 bases of the junction left unmatched. CDR3 protein: CASSRDKGQGAEAFF. The CDR3 nucleotides are TGTGCCAGCAGCCGAGACAAAGGACAGGGGGCTGAAGCTTTCTTT.

This clone showed up many times. The chain is built from TRBV7-2 and TRBJ1-2; D is possibly TRBD1 (6 bases). From germline, CDR1 is SGHTA and CDR2 FQGNSA. The CDR3 spans 15 residues. V lost 3 bases to trimming and J lost 6 bases, with 17 bases between them. The CDR3 reads CASSLLIRTGNGYTF. The CDR3 nucleotides are TGTGCCAGCAGCTTGCTCATACGCACAGGGAATGGCTACACCTTC.

This clone was picked up a small number of times. This chain uses TRBV20-1 with TRBJ1-5; D uncertain. V was cut by 2 bases and J by 11 bases, with 10 bases left in between. This CDR3 contains 11 residues. Germline CDR1 and CDR2: DFQATT and SNEGSKA (reference sequence). The CDR3 here is CSARKSGTQHF. CDR3 DNA sequence: TGCAGTGCTAGAAAATCTGGGACCCAGCATTTT.

The chain carries TRBV30 and TRBJ2-1, with TRBD2 matching 12 bases. With 2 bases clipped from V and 0 bases from J, the junction kept 11 bases outside the gene matches. The V gene's germline CDR1 is GTSNPN and CDR2 SVGIG (reference sequence). This CDR3 is built from 19 residues. As DNA, the CDR3 is TGTGCCTGGAGTTACTCTAGCGGGGGGGCCTTCCACTCCTACAATGAGCAGTTCTTC. The encoded protein is CAWSYSSGGAFHSYNEQFF.

The V call is TRBV30, the J call TRBJ2-5, with D possibly matching TRBD1 (6 bases). The CDR3 contains 14 residues. The germline CDR1 and CDR2 sequences are GTSNPN and SVGIG (reference sequence). V lost 1 base, J lost 7 bases, and 16 bases lay in between. Here the CDR3 DNA reads TGTGCCTGGAGTGAGACTGCCCAGGGGTTGACCCAGTACTTC. It is translated as CAWSETAQGLTQYF.

This clone was detected once. The V and J genes are TRBV5-1 and TRBJ2-2; TRBD1 matches 11 bases. J was trimmed by 5 bases and V by 4 bases; bases with no gene match: 7. The CDR3 runs to 16 residues. Per germline, CDR1 SGHRS and CDR2 YFSETQ. The CDR3, as DNA: TGCGCCAGCAGCGCAGGACAGGGGGCTCGGACCGGGGAGCTGTTTTTT. Amino acids: CASSAGQGARTGELFF. The whole variable domain, remainder taken from reference TRBV5-1 and TRBJ2-2, is KAGVTQTPRYLIKTRGQQVTLSCSPISGHRSVSWYQQTPGQGLQFLFEYFSETQRNKGNFPGRFSGRQFSNSRSEMNVSTLELGDSALYLCASSAGQGARTGELFFGEGSRLTVL.

The chain uses TRBV7-2 and TRBJ2-1; 7 nucleotides align to TRBD2. The CDR3 runs 13 residues. Germline V gene data show CDR1 as SGHTA and CDR2 as FQGNSA. Unmatched junction bases numbered 4, after V lost 3 bases and J lost 8 bases. The CDR3 bases are TGTGCCAGCAGCTTGGGGACTAATTATGAGCAGTTCTTC. Translation: CASSLGTNYEQFF.

The chain couples TRBV18 to TRBJ1-2; 7 nucleotides match TRBD1. Losses at the gene ends were 3 bases for V and 6 bases for J; bases not matched to a gene: 16. The germline V gene encodes CDR1 KGHSH and CDR2 LQKENI. This CDR3 has 17 residues. CDR3 sequence: CASSPLQGKESVDGYTF. The CDR3 nucleotides are TGTGCCAGCTCACCGCTACAGGGGAAAGAGTCAGTTGATGGCTACACCTTC.

The V gene is TRBV7-9, the J gene TRBJ2-6; D unresolved. The CDR3 covers 13 residues. Germline V gene sequence: CDR1 SEHNR, CDR2 FQNEAQ (reference sequence). The germline V and J ends were trimmed by 11 bases and 0 bases, with 8 bases remaining between them. CDR3 loop: CAVGDSGANVLTF. In DNA, the CDR3 is TGTGCCGTAGGCGACTCTGGGGCCAACGTCCTGACTTTC.

The chain couples TRBV23-1 to TRBJ2-1, with D maybe TRBD1 (5 bases). TRBV23-1 is identified as an open reading frame with a role that is uncertain. V lost 2 bases and J lost 4, with 12 bases in between. The CDR3 is made up of 15 amino acids. The CDR3 is CASSQPDRTYNEQFF. The CDR3, as DNA: TGCGCCAGCAGTCAACCCGACAGAACGTACAATGAGCAGTTCTTC.

This clone was recorded at least ten times. Different DNA sequences within this sample yield the same CDR3. The genes are TRBV6-6 and TRBJ1-2; D unresolved. The CDR3 has 14 amino acids. V was trimmed by 5 bases and J by 0 bases, leaving 10 bases between them. Germline V lookup: CDR1 MNHNY, CDR2 SVGAGI (reference sequence). The CDR3 reads CASSRTAANYGYTF. The CDR3 nucleotides read TGTGCCAGCAGTCGGACCGCAGCTAACTATGGCTACACCTTC.

The chain combines TRBV4-1 with TRBJ1-6; TRBD1 is a possible D gene (6 bases). This CDR3 spans 18 amino acids. Germline loops: CDR1 MGHRA, CDR2 YSYEKL. V lost 0 bases, J lost 0 bases, and 12 bases lay in between. In DNA form, the CDR3 reads TGCGCCAGCAGCCAAGATGGCGACAGGAGCTCCTATAATTCACCCCTCCACTTT. It codes for CASSQDGDRSSYNSPLHF.

This clone was seen a handful of times. The chain recombines TRBV30 with TRBJ1-2; the D is unclear. The CDR3 length is 11 residues. V was trimmed by 2 bases and J by 6 bases, leaving 7 bases between them. Per the germline V gene, CDR1 is GTSNPN and CDR2 is SVGIG (reference sequence). Here the CDR3 DNA reads TGTGCCTGGAGTCTTGGGGATGGCTACACCTTC. Protein: CAWSLGDGYTF.

V is TRBV29-1 and J is TRBJ2-2; 7 bases match TRBD1. The CDR3 totals 14 residues. CDR1 and CDR2 (germline): SQVTM, ANQGSEA. Trimming at V came to 7 bases and at J to 4 bases, leaving 9 bases not matched to a gene. CDR3: CSAKVTGTTGELFF. CDR3 sequence (DNA): TGCAGCGCGAAGGTGACAGGGACCACCGGGGAGCTGTTTTTT.

The chain couples TRBV28 to TRBJ2-3, with TRBD1 matching over 7 bases. This CDR3 contains 15 residues. Trimming took 3 bases from V and 5 from J; bases not matched to a gene: 8. CDR1 and CDR2 from the germline V gene are MDHEN and SYDVKM. This CDR3 is CASSFSRQGLDTQYF. The CDR3 bases are TGTGCCAGCAGTTTTTCGAGACAGGGTTTAGATACGCAGTATTTT.

V gene TRBV29-1 combines with J gene TRBJ2-5; 7 nucleotides align to TRBD2. Germline loops: CDR1 SQVTM, CDR2 ANQGSEA. CDR3 length: 13 amino acids. Trimming removed 6 bases from V and 3 bases from J; junction bases left unmatched: 7. The CDR3 here is CSVTPRGEETQYF. The CDR3 coding sequence is TGCAGCGTCACCCCCCGGGGGGAAGAGACCCAGTACTTC.

The rearrangement joins TRBV28 to TRBJ2-7, with TRBD1 matching over 7 bases. The germline V gene has CDR1 MDHEN and CDR2 SYDVKM. The CDR3 is made up of 15 amino acids. The V and J ends lost 5 bases and 4 bases, in that order; junction bases with no gene match: 11. The CDR3 sequence: CASSPGDRAEYEQYF. The CDR3 nucleotides read TGTGCCAGCAGTCCCGGAGACAGGGCAGAGTACGAGCAGTACTTC.

The chain uses TRBV29-1 and TRBJ1-1; no definite D call. The CDR3 length is 14 residues. CDR1 is SQVTM, CDR2 ANQGSEA, per germline. Trimming stripped 4 bases from V and 0 bases from J, with 12 bases between. CDR3 sequence (DNA): TGCAGCGTTGGGACCGGGAACCTGAACACTGAAGCTTTCTTT. It specifies CSVGTGNLNTEAFF.

The V call is TRBV6-5, the J call TRBJ2-7; no firm D call. Germline CDR1 is MNHEY and CDR2 is SVGAGI. V was shortened by 0 bases and J by 6 bases, with 12 bases between the two germline ends. CDR3 size: 14 residues. The CDR3 loop is CASSYSPGKGEQYF. DNA of the CDR3: TGTGCCAGCAGTTACTCGCCTGGGAAAGGCGAGCAGTACTTC.

The V call is TRBV5-1, the J call TRBJ2-4; maybe TRBD2 (5 bases). From germline, CDR1 is SGHRS and CDR2 YFSETQ. Deletions cut 4 bases from V and 8 bases from J, with 16 bases between. This CDR3 contains 14 residues. The CDR3 DNA sequence: TGCGCCAGCAGCAATGTCCCTACCGGGGACATTCAGTACTTC. It is translated as CASSNVPTGDIQYF.

There are a few counts of this clone. The V call is TRBV29-1, the J call TRBJ1-3, with 7 bases lining up with TRBD1. In germline, CDR1 is SQVTM, CDR2 ANQGSEA. The CDR3 is 13 residues long. V lost 7 bases, J lost 3 bases, and 6 bases stayed unmatched. The CDR3 spells CSGRGLSGNTIYF. The CDR3 DNA reads TGCAGCGGAAGGGGGCTTAGTGGAAACACCATATATTTT.

This clone came up a few times. The genes are TRBV27 and TRBJ2-6, with D possibly TRBD1 on 6 matching bases. The CDR3 is 15 amino acids. Germline CDR1 MNHEY, CDR2 SMNVEV (reference sequence). Trimming shortened V by 6 bases and J by 1 base, and 10 bases separated the two germline ends. The CDR3 protein is CASSAQGSGANVLTF. CDR3 in DNA: TGTGCCAGCAGCGCTCAGGGGTCTGGGGCCAACGTCCTGACTTTC.

The genes are TRBV6-1 and TRBJ2-5; 10 bases are a match to TRBD2. V shed 5 bases and J 4 bases; nucleotides not matched to a gene: 7. This CDR3 has 15 amino acids. Germline lookup yields CDR1 MNHNS and CDR2 SASEGT. CDR3 region: CASSPGLAGVETQYF. The CDR3 bases are TGTGCCAGCAGTCCCGGGCTAGCGGGGGTAGAGACCCAGTACTTC.

The chain recombines TRBV29-1 with TRBJ1-4, with D possibly TRBD1 on 5 matching bases. The ends were cut back, 4 bases at V and 10 bases at J, with 13 bases in the middle. CDR1 and CDR2 from the germline V gene are SQVTM and ANQGSEA. This CDR3 is 12 amino acids long. DNA for the CDR3: TGCAGCGTTGGGCAGGGCAAGGGAAAACTGTTTTTT. Amino acid sequence: CSVGQGKGKLFF. Using reference TRBV29-1 and TRBJ1-4 for the parts outside the CDR3, the full variable domain is SAVISQKPSRDICQRGTSLTIQCQVDSQVTMMFWYRQQPGQSLTLIATANQGSEATYESGFVIDKFPISRPNLTFSTLTVSNMSPEDSSIYLCSVGQGKGKLFFGSGTQLSVL.

This sequence joins TRBV30 and TRBJ1-6, with D possibly being TRBD1 (5 bases). The germline CDR1 and CDR2 sequences are GTSNPN and SVGIG (reference sequence). CDR3 length: 12 amino acids. Trimming took 7 bases from V and 10 from J, leaving 14 bases between them. Here the CDR3 DNA reads TGTGCCTCCAACGTCAGGGTCTCACCCCTCCACTTT. This codes for CASNVRVSPLHF.

In its sample, this clone was seen a few times. This rearrangement joins TRBV14 to TRBJ2-1; TRBD1 or TRBD2 may be the D gene (6 bases each). This CDR3 region has 18 residues. Trimming took off 1 base at V and 1 base at J, with 17 bases between the two ends. Germline V CDR1 and CDR2: SGHDN, FVKESK. CDR3 bases: TGTGCCAGCAGCCAAGGGGGGGCGAGGACGAAATCCTACAATGAGCAGTTCTTC. Translation: CASSQGGARTKSYNEQFF.